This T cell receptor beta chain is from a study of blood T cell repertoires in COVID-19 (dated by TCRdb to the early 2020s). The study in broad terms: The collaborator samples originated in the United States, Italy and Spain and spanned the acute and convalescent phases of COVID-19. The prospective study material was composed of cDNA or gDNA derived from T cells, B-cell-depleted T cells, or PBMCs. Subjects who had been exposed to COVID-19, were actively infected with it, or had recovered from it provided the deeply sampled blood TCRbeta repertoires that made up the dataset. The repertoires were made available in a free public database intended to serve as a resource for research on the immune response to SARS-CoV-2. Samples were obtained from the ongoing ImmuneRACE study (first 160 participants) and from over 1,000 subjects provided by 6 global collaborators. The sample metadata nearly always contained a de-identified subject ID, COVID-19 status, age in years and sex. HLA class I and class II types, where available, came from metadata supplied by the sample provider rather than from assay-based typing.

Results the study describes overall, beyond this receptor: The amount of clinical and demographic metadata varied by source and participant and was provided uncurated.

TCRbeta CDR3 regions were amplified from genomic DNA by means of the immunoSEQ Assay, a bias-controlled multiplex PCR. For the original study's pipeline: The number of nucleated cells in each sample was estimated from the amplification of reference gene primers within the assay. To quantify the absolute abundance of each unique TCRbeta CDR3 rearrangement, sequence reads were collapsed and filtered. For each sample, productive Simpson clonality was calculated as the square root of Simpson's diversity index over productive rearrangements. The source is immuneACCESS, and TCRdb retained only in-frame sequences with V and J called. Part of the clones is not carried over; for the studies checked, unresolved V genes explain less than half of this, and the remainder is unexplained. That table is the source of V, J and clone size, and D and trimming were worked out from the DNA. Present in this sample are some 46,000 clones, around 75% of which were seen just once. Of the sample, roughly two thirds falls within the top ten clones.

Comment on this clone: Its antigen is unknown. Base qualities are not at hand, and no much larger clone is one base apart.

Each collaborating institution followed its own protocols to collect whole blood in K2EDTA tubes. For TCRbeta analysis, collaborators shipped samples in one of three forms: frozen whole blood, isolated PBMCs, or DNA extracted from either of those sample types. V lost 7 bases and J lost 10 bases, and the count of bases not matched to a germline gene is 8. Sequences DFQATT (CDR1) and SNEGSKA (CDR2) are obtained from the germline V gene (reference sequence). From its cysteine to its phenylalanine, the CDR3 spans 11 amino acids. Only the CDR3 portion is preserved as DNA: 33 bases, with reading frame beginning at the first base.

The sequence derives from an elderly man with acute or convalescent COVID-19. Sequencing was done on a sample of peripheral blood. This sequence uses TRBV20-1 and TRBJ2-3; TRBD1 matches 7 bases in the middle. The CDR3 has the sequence CSVQGQGAQYF. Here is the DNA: TGCAGTGTGCAGGGTCAGGGGGCGCAGTATTTT.